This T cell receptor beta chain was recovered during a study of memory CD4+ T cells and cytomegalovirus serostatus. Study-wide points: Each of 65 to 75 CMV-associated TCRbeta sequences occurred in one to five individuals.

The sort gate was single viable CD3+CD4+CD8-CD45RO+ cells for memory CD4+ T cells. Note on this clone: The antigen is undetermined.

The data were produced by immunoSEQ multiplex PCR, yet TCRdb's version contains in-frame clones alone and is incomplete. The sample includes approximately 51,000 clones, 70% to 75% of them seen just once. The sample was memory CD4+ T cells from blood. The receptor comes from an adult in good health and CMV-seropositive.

CDR3 sequence: CASMGGVDYGYTF. The CDR3 DNA is TGCGCCAGCATGGGGGGAGTGGACTATGGCTACACCTTC. J is TRBJ1-2 and V is TRBV10-2, with D tentatively TRBD1 (5 bases). Germline loops: CDR1 WSHSY, CDR2 SAAADI. The V end was cut by 7 bases, the J end by 3 bases, with 12 bases between. The CDR3 spans 13 residues.